The next 32 T cell receptor beta chains were all read from a single sample in a study of cytomegalovirus exposure and HLA in healthy donors. The study ran its PCR with 60 Vbeta and 13 Jbeta primers. The protocol was immunoSEQ multiplex PCR, while the TCRdb copy is restricted to in-frame clones and leaves out a portion. Seen here are over 150,000 clones, 75% to 80% observed once, and the top ten hold about 2.6%. The sequenced sample was PBMCs. These receptors were taken from a woman in her forties in good health and CMV-seropositive.

V is TRBV18 and J is TRBJ1-2; D uncertain. Between the trimmed V and J ends, which lost 3 bases and 0 bases, there was a span of 8 bases. The CDR3 contains 14 residues. CDR1 KGHSH and CDR2 LQKENI come from the germline V gene. The CDR3 loop is CASSPSGTNYGYTF. As DNA, the CDR3 is TGTGCCAGCTCACCGTCGGGGACTAACTATGGCTACACCTTC.

This clone was seen a handful of times. The chain is built from TRBV4-1 and TRBJ1-2, with TRBD1 matching over 7 bases. Germline CDR1 is MGHRA and CDR2 is YSYEKL. V trimming: 3 bases; J trimming: 13 bases; junction bases outside the gene matches: 11. The CDR3 length is 13 residues. DNA for the CDR3: TGCGCCAGCAGCCAGAACCGGGACAGCCTGCTCACCTTC. Residues: CASSQNRDSLLTF.

This clone was seen once. The chain combines TRBV27 with TRBJ1-4; weak D call: TRBD1 (5 bases). Trimming pared 5 bases from V and 0 bases from J, leaving 10 bases between. Looked up from germline, CDR1 is MNHEY and CDR2 is SMNVEV (reference sequence). The CDR3 spans 15 residues. The DNA for the CDR3 is TGTGCCAGCAGTCCTGGGGGGGCAACTAATGAAAAACTGTTTTTT. It specifies CASSPGGATNEKLFF.

This clone was detected only once. V and J are TRBV7-9 and TRBJ1-1; D might be TRBD1 (6 bases). Germline V gene lookup returns CDR1 SEHNR and CDR2 FQNEAQ (reference sequence). This CDR3 is built from 15 residues. V was clipped by 5 bases and J by 1 base, with 14 bases between them. CDR3 DNA: TGTGCCAGCAGCCTGAGGGGGAATAGGAACACTGAAGCTTTCTTT. It is translated as CASSLRGNRNTEAFF.

This clone was seen a handful of times. The V gene is TRBV30, the J gene TRBJ2-1; TRBD1 might be the D (6 bases). Between the trimmed V and J ends, which lost 5 bases and 4 bases, there was a span of 15 bases. CDR3 length: 14 residues. Germline V CDR1 and CDR2: GTSNPN, SVGIG (reference sequence). CDR3 bases: TGTGCCTGGTCCACAGGGCCCGGTTACAATGAGCAGTTCTTC. Protein sequence: CAWSTGPGYNEQFF. Full variable domain (outside the CDR3, taken from reference TRBV30 and TRBJ2-1): SQTIHQWPATLVQPVGSPLSLECTVEGTSNPNLYWYRQAAGRGLQLLFYSVGIGQISSEVPQNLSASRPQDRQFILSSKKLLLSDSGFYLCAWSTGPGYNEQFFGPGTRLTVL.

The chain joins TRBV27 to TRBJ2-5; 7 nucleotides line up with TRBD2. Germline CDR1 reads MNHEY; CDR2 reads SMNVEV (reference sequence). J gave up 5 bases and V 2 bases, and 5 bases lay outside the gene matches. This CDR3 spans 14 amino acids. DNA for the CDR3: TGTGCCAGCAGTTTAGCGGGAGCGATGGAGACCCAGTACTTC. This codes for CASSLAGAMETQYF.

V is TRBV2 and J is TRBJ1-1, with no clear D. V lost 6 bases to trimming and J lost 6 bases, with 11 bases between them. Germline values: CDR1 SNHLY, CDR2 FYNNEI. This CDR3 comprises 12 residues. CDR3 loop: CASSLLGAEAFF. In DNA, the CDR3 is TGTGCCAGCAGCCTGTTAGGAGCTGAAGCTTTCTTT.

This chain uses TRBV5-4 with TRBJ2-3, with 11 bases matching TRBD2. The CDR3 length is 15 residues. In germline, CDR1 is SGHNT, CDR2 YYREEE (reference sequence). The trim removed 0 bases at V and 6 bases at J, leaving 3 bases unmatched. CDR3 in DNA: TGTGCCAGCAGCTTGGCCCTAGCGGGAGGTGATACGCAGTATTTT. It codes for CASSLALAGGDTQYF.

This chain joins TRBV2 and TRBJ2-5, with 8 bases matching TRBD2. V trimming: 5 bases; J trimming: 7 bases; junction bases outside the gene matches: 9. CDR3 length: 14 amino acids. Per germline, CDR1 SNHLY and CDR2 FYNNEI. The CDR3 loop reads CASSREGPVATQYF. The DNA for the CDR3 is TGTGCCAGCAGTCGGGAGGGACCCGTCGCGACCCAGTACTTC.

The DNA for the CDR3 is TGTGCCAGCAGCCCTACTAGCGGGAGAACAGATACGCAGTATTTT. Its translation is CASSPTSGRTDTQYF. The chain joins TRBV4-2 to TRBJ2-3; 11 bases agree with TRBD2. From germline, CDR1 is LGHNA and CDR2 YNFKEQ. This CDR3 has 15 amino acids. V shed 4 bases and J 3 bases; nucleotides not matched to a gene: 3.

With regard to this clone: This specimen includes other DNA sequences encoding the same CDR3. The V gene is TRBV27, the J gene TRBJ1-2; 8 nucleotides align to TRBD1. The CDR3 consists of 13 residues. CDR1 is MNHEY and CDR2 is SMNVEV in the germline V gene (reference sequence). Germline trimming cut 2 bases from V and 8 bases from J; bases unmatched to any gene: 4. The CDR3 is CASSLQGANGYTF. CDR3 DNA: TGTGCCAGCAGTTTACAGGGGGCGAACGGCTACACCTTC.

The sample holds a few counts of this clone. The chain has TRBV7-2 and TRBJ2-7; D is unclear. CDR3 length equals 15 residues. With 1 base removed from V and 4 bases from J, the gap between germline ends came to 14 bases. Germline V gene data show CDR1 as SGHTA and CDR2 as FQGNSA. In nucleotides, the CDR3 is TGTGCCAGCAGCTTAGACGCCTCCCGGTTATACGAGCAGTACTTC. Its translation is CASSLDASRLYEQYF. Looking up the rest from reference TRBV7-2 and TRBJ2-7 gives the full variable domain: GAGVSQSPSNKVTEKGKDVELRCDPISGHTALYWYRQSLGQGLEFLIYFQGNSAPDKSGLPSDRFSAERTGGSVSTLTIQRTQQEDSAVYLCASSLDASRLYEQYFGPGTRLTVT.

This chain joins TRBV6-4 and TRBJ2-3; 8 positions match TRBD2. The germline V gene encodes CDR1 MRHNA and CDR2 SNTAGT. The ends lost 3 bases at V and 4 bases at J; junction bases unmatched: 6. The CDR3 contains 15 residues. CDR3 DNA sequence: TGTGCCAGCAGTGAAAGTGCTAGCGGGCCAGATACGCAGTATTTT. It codes for CASSESASGPDTQYF.

The chain combines TRBV6-5 with TRBJ1-6; 7 nucleotides match TRBD1. The CDR3 has 13 amino acids. CDR1 is MNHEY, CDR2 SVGAGI, per germline. The junction had 10 bases not matched to a gene; V was cut back by 6 bases and J by 14 bases. This chain's CDR3 is CASSPDLTGTLHF. CDR3 DNA: TGTGCCAGCAGCCCAGATTTGACAGGGACCCTCCACTTT.

This CDR3 reads CASSQDLQGGEQYF. CDR3 DNA: TGTGCCAGCAGCCAAGATCTACAGGGGGGCGAGCAGTACTTC. The chain uses TRBV14 and TRBJ2-7, with 8 positions matching TRBD1. This CDR3 contains 14 residues. CDR1 is SGHDN, CDR2 FVKESK, per germline. The V gene end was trimmed by 0 bases and the J gene end by 6 bases; junction bases not matched to a gene: 4.

The chain employs TRBV5-1 and TRBJ2-3, with TRBD2 identical over 9 bases. The CDR3 loop spans 16 amino acids. The ends lost 2 bases at V and 0 bases at J; junction bases unmatched: 4. Germline loops: CDR1 SGHRS, CDR2 YFSETQ. CDR3 in DNA: TGCGCCAGCAGCTTCCTAGCGGGGTCTAGCACAGATACGCAGTATTTT. This gives the protein CASSFLAGSSTDTQYF.

V gene TRBV18 combines with J gene TRBJ2-1; 12 bases agree with TRBD1. Per germline, CDR1 KGHSH and CDR2 LQKENI. The J segment lost 9 bases and the V segment lost 4 bases, leaving 13 bases of the junction unmatched. The CDR3 totals 17 residues. The CDR3 DNA sequence: TGTGCCAGCTCACAATTTACACCGGGACAGGGGGCGGGTGAGCAGTTCTTC. It yields the protein CASSQFTPGQGAGEQFF.

This chain links TRBV4-1 with TRBJ2-5, with 10 bases fitting TRBD2. This CDR3 contains 20 residues. J gave up 2 bases and V 0 bases, and 15 bases lay outside the gene matches. Germline V gives CDR1 MGHRA, CDR2 YSYEKL. CDR3 protein: CASSQDGSGAGGPGQETQYF. The CDR3 DNA follows: TGCGCCAGCAGCCAAGATGGCTCTGGAGCGGGGGGGCCGGGTCAAGAGACCCAGTACTTC.

Notes on this clone: At one end the junction does not follow the germline gene, possibly because of a read error. The rearrangement uses TRBV7-9 and TRBJ2-7; 8 bases fit TRBD1. Germline lookup yields CDR1 SEHNR and CDR2 FQNEAQ (reference sequence). The CDR3 is made up of 14 amino acids. The CDR3 here is CSSSFAGGNYEQYF. CDR3 nucleotides: TGTTCCAGCAGCTTTGCAGGGGGCAACTACGAGCAGTACTTC. The variable domain in full, completed from reference TRBV7-9 and TRBJ2-7, reads DTGVSQNPRHKITKRGQNVTFRCDPISEHNRLYWYRQTLGQGPEFLTYFQNEAQLEKSRLLSDRFSAERPKGSFSTLEIQRTEQGDSAMYLCSSSFAGGNYEQYFGPGTRLTVT.

CDR3 sequence: CASSLEGRNYGYTF. The CDR3 bases are TGTGCCAGCAGCTTGGAGGGACGGAACTATGGCTACACCTTC. The rearrangement links TRBV7-9 to TRBJ1-2; possibly TRBD1 for D (5 bases). V lost 3 bases to trimming and J lost 2 bases, with 10 bases between them. CDR3 size: 14 residues. CDR1 is SEHNR, CDR2 FQNEAQ, per germline (reference sequence).

This rearrangement joins TRBV27 to TRBJ1-5; D gene uncertain. The CDR3 runs to 14 residues. Trimming stripped 8 bases from V and 5 bases from J, with 16 bases between. From germline, CDR1 is MNHEY and CDR2 SMNVEV (reference sequence). CDR3 in amino acids: CASSINSGYQPQHF. The CDR3 coding sequence is TGTGCCAGCTCAATTAATAGTGGTTATCAGCCCCAGCATTTT.

This chain links TRBV4-1 with TRBJ2-3; D perhaps matches TRBD2 (6 bases). Germline V gives CDR1 MGHRA, CDR2 YSYEKL. Trimming stripped 1 base from V and 0 bases from J, with 17 bases between. This CDR3 comprises 18 residues. The CDR3 protein is CASSQGPPTSTSTDTQYF. In nucleotides, the CDR3 is TGCGCCAGCAGCCAAGGCCCCCCGACTAGTACTAGCACAGATACGCAGTATTTT.

This chain connects TRBV7-2 to TRBJ1-1; D gene unclear. Trimming removed 2 bases at V and 2 bases at J, with 6 bases between. This CDR3 spans 13 amino acids. CDR1 SGHTA and CDR2 FQGNSA come from the germline V gene. This CDR3 reads CASSLSVNTEAFF. CDR3 coding DNA: TGTGCCAGCAGCTTATCCGTAAACACTGAAGCTTTCTTT.

The chain carries TRBV6-1 and TRBJ2-4; D might be TRBD1 (5 bases). The CDR3 consists of 13 residues. The germline gives CDR1 MNHNS, CDR2 SASEGT. Trimming pared 8 bases from V and 6 bases from J, leaving 14 bases between. CDR3 region: CASLGAQGNIQYF. The CDR3 DNA reads TGTGCCAGCCTCGGAGCTCAGGGAAACATTCAGTACTTC.

This chain connects TRBV10-3 to TRBJ2-3; 8 nucleotides align to TRBD2. Trimming at V came to 4 bases and at J to 0 bases, leaving 6 bases not matched to a gene. Looked up from germline, CDR1 is ENHRY and CDR2 is SYGVKD. This CDR3 is 16 amino acids long. The CDR3 sequence is CAISGWSGGSTDTQYF. The CDR3 DNA reads as TGTGCCATCAGTGGTTGGAGCGGGGGCAGCACAGATACGCAGTATTTT.

The rearrangement links TRBV6-6 to TRBJ2-1; TRBD2 is a possible D gene (6 bases). V dropped 10 bases and J dropped 8 bases, with 18 bases sitting between them. Germline CDR1 and CDR2: MNHNY and SVGAGI (reference sequence). This CDR3 comprises 13 residues. The DNA of the CDR3 is TGTGCCATACGACTAGATCTTTTACATGAGCAGTTCTTC. Translation: CAIRLDLLHEQFF.

The CDR3 bases are TGTGCCAGTAGTATACCAGCTGAAGCTTTCTTT. It encodes CASSIPAEAFF. The chain links TRBV19 to TRBJ1-1; the D is unclear. CDR1 and CDR2 from the germline V gene are LNHDA and SQIVND (reference sequence). Trimming left V 2 bases short and J 6 bases short, with 4 bases between. This CDR3 comprises 11 residues.

This rearrangement joins TRBV30 to TRBJ2-7, with 8 bases identical to TRBD2. The V segment lost 2 bases and the J segment 3 bases; nucleotides outside the gene matches: 6. Germline V gene sequence: CDR1 GTSNPN, CDR2 SVGIG (reference sequence). The CDR3 is 14 amino acids. CDR3 protein: CAWSHAGGGYEQYF. CDR3 sequence (DNA): TGTGCCTGGAGTCATGCGGGAGGTGGCTACGAGCAGTACTTC. Supplemented by reference TRBV30 and TRBJ2-7, the full variable domain reads SQTIHQWPATLVQPVGSPLSLECTVEGTSNPNLYWYRQAAGRGLQLLFYSVGIGQISSEVPQNLSASRPQDRQFILSSKKLLLSDSGFYLCAWSHAGGGYEQYFGPGTRLTVT.

This clone was counted between two and nine times. This rearrangement joins TRBV7-6 to TRBJ2-7, with TRBD1 identical over 9 bases. Germline CDR1 and CDR2: SGHVS and FNYEAQ. The CDR3 is made up of 15 amino acids. Germline trimming cut 1 base from V and 2 bases from J; bases unmatched to any gene: 3. The CDR3 reads CASSLEGTGTYEQYF. The CDR3 nucleotides are TGTGCCAGCAGCTTAGAAGGGACAGGGACCTACGAGCAGTACTTC.

The rearrangement joins TRBV4-2 to TRBJ2-1; D remains unclear. The germline gives CDR1 LGHNA, CDR2 YNFKEQ. The CDR3 is 13 amino acids. Trimming removed 0 bases from V and 7 bases from J, with 7 bases in between. In DNA, the CDR3 is TGTGCCAGCAGCCAAGATTACGGTAATGAGCAGTTCTTC. Its translation is CASSQDYGNEQFF.

The V and J genes are TRBV6-6 and TRBJ1-2; possible D gene TRBD1, 6 bases. Trimming removed 7 bases from V and 8 bases from J, with 11 bases in between. The CDR3 extends over 11 amino acids. Per germline, CDR1 MNHNY and CDR2 SVGAGI (reference sequence). CDR3 coding DNA: TGTGCCAGCACAGGGGCGGTCGGCTACACCTTC. This gives the protein CASTGAVGYTF.

The chain couples TRBV30 to TRBJ2-3; D not certain. V was pared by 0 bases and J by 6 bases, with 10 bases between. The CDR3 is 13 residues long. CDR1 is GTSNPN, CDR2 SVGIG, per germline (reference sequence). CDR3 loop: CAWSVGGPDTQYF. The DNA for the CDR3 is TGTGCCTGGAGTGTTGGTGGGCCCGATACGCAGTATTTT.